One sample yielded the 10 T cell receptor beta chains listed below, sequenced in a study of blood T cell repertoires in COVID-19. The method was immunoSEQ multiplex PCR; TCRdb's version includes in-frame clones alone and lacks a portion of them. Of about 330,000 clones in the sample, over 75% were seen once. Sequenced input: PBMCs or T cells enriched from blood (not recorded which). These receptors all come from a woman aged 30 to 39 who had recovered from COVID-19.

This chain uses TRBV10-3 with TRBJ1-1; possible D gene TRBD1, 6 bases. This CDR3 is built from 13 residues. V dropped 10 bases and J dropped 1 base, with 13 bases sitting between them. CDR1 and CDR2 (germline): ENHRY, SYGVKD. Here the CDR3 DNA reads TGTGCCACCCAACAGGGTTGGAACACTGAAGCTTTCTTT. Its translation is CATQQGWNTEAFF.

The chain has TRBV9 and TRBJ1-2, with D perhaps TRBD1 (6 bases). This CDR3 has 12 residues. Germline CDR1 SGDLS, CDR2 YYNGEE. Trimming stripped 1 base from V and 8 bases from J, with 9 bases between. This chain's CDR3 is CASSVMGAGYTF. CDR3 nucleotide sequence: TGTGCCAGCAGCGTAATGGGGGCGGGCTACACCTTC.

The chain joins TRBV7-9 to TRBJ1-5; D is undetermined. Trimming took 5 bases from V and 9 from J, leaving 8 bases between them. Per germline, CDR1 SEHNR and CDR2 FQNEAQ (reference sequence). The CDR3 has 11 amino acids. CDR3 coding DNA: TGTGCCAGCAGCCGGAACAGGCCCCAGCATTTT. Its protein is CASSRNRPQHF.

This clone was counted a single time. The chain combines TRBV28 with TRBJ2-3; 7 nucleotides agree with TRBD2. CDR3 length: 17 residues. Losses at the gene ends were 4 bases for V and 2 bases for J; bases not matched to a gene: 12. The V gene's germline CDR1 is MDHEN and CDR2 SYDVKM. As DNA, the CDR3 is TGTGCCAGCAGTTCCCGCGGGGGTCAGGGCTACACAGATACGCAGTATTTT. Encoded protein: CASSSRGGQGYTDTQYF. Filled out from reference TRBV28 and TRBJ2-3, the complete variable domain reads DVKVTQSSRYLVKRTGEKVFLECVQDMDHENMFWYRQDPGLGLRLIYFSYDVKMKEKGDIPEGYSVSREKKERFSLILESASTNQTSMYLCASSSRGGQGYTDTQYFGPGTRLTVL.

The sample holds one count of this clone. The genes are TRBV12-3 or TRBV12-4 and TRBJ2-7; D call uncertain. The CDR3 contains 12 residues. V was clipped by 3 bases and J by 7 bases, with 10 bases between them. DNA of the CDR3: TGTGCCAGCAGTTTTTCTTCGCGGGAGCAGTACTTC. It codes for CASSFSSREQYF.

This rearrangement joins TRBV30 to TRBJ2-7; TRBD1 matches 7 bases. The CDR3 sequence is 11 residues long. V was clipped by 5 bases and J by 6 bases; unmatched bases: 4. Germline V gene data show CDR1 as GTSNPN and CDR2 as SVGIG (reference sequence). The CDR3, as DNA: TGTGCCTGGCAGCAGGGGGTCGAGCAGTACTTC. Its translation is CAWQQGVEQYF. The entire variable domain, with the rest obtained from reference TRBV30 and TRBJ2-7, is as follows: SQTIHQWPATLVQPVGSPLSLECTVEGTSNPNLYWYRQAAGRGLQLLFYSVGIGQISSEVPQNLSASRPQDRQFILSSKKLLLSDSGFYLCAWQQGVEQYFGPGTRLTVT.

This clone came up once. The CDR3 loop is CAWSVKRGGGPETQYF. The CDR3 coding sequence is TGTGCCTGGAGTGTTAAGCGGGGGGGAGGACCGGAGACCCAGTACTTC. J is TRBJ2-5 and V is TRBV30; TRBD2 matches 10 bases. Germline assignment: CDR1 GTSNPN and CDR2 SVGIG (reference sequence). V trimming: 0 bases; J trimming: 5 bases; junction bases outside the gene matches: 9. The CDR3 extends over 16 amino acids.

The V gene is TRBV10-2, the J gene TRBJ1-6; possible D gene TRBD1, 6 bases. This CDR3 region has 15 residues. In germline, CDR1 is WSHSY, CDR2 SAAADI. Trimming shortened V by 4 bases and J by 2 bases, and 9 bases separated the two germline ends. The CDR3 DNA reads TGCGCCAGCAGTGGGACAGAGGCCTATAATTCACCCCTCCACTTT. Its translation is CASSGTEAYNSPLHF.

The chain joins TRBV7-9 to TRBJ2-7; 7 bases agree with TRBD2. Germline V gives CDR1 SEHNR, CDR2 FQNEAQ (reference sequence). CDR3 length: 15 residues. The trim removed 5 bases at V and 0 bases at J, leaving 7 bases unmatched. CDR3 nucleotides: TGTGCCAGCAGCCCTGGGTGGGGGGGCTCCTACGAGCAGTACTTC. It codes for CASSPGWGGSYEQYF.

The V and J genes are TRBV15 and TRBJ1-2, with 7 bases that match TRBD1. V shed 6 bases, J shed 6 bases, and the junction held 10 bases outside the gene matches. Germline values: CDR1 LNHNV, CDR2 YYDKDF (reference sequence). This CDR3 is built from 14 residues. CDR3 in amino acids: CATSPGQVLHGYTF. CDR3 coding DNA: TGTGCCACCAGTCCTGGACAGGTTCTCCATGGCTACACCTTC.